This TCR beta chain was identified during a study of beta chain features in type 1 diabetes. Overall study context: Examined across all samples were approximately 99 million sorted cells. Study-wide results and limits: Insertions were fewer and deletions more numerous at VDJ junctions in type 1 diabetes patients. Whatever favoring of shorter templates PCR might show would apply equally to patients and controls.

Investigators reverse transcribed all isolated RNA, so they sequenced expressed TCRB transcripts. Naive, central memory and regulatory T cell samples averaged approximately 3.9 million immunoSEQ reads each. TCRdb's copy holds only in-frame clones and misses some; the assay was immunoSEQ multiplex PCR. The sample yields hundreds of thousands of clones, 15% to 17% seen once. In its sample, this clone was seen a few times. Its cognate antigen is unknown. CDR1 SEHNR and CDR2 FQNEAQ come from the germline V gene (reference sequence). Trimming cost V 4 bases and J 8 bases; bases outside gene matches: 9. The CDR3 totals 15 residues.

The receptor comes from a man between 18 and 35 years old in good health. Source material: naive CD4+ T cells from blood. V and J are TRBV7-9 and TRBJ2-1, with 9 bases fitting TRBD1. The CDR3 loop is CASSSILDRGHEQFF. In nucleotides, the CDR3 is TGTGCCAGCAGCTCCATTTTGGACAGGGGACATGAGCAGTTCTTC.